The present entry profiles one TCR beta chain with its context. The CDR3 contains 13 residues. Germline CDR1 MGHRA, CDR2 YSYEKL. Trimming took off 4 bases at V and 3 bases at J, with 9 bases between the two ends. The data were taken from a study of cytomegalovirus exposure and HLA in healthy donors. Amplification used 60 Vbeta primers and 13 Jbeta primers. Assay: immunoSEQ multiplex PCR; the TCRdb copy retains only in-frame clones and omits some. Of 150,000 to 200,000 clones in the sample, 81% are singletons; the top ten hold approximately 3.9%. This chain connects TRBV4-1 to TRBJ1-2; D call uncertain. The sample consisted of PBMCs. The sequence came from a man between 50 and 59 years old in good health and CMV-seronegative. CDR3 amino acids: CASSPPGDYGYTF. The CDR3 DNA sequence: TGCGCCAGCAGCCCCCCCGGGGACTATGGCTACACCTTC.